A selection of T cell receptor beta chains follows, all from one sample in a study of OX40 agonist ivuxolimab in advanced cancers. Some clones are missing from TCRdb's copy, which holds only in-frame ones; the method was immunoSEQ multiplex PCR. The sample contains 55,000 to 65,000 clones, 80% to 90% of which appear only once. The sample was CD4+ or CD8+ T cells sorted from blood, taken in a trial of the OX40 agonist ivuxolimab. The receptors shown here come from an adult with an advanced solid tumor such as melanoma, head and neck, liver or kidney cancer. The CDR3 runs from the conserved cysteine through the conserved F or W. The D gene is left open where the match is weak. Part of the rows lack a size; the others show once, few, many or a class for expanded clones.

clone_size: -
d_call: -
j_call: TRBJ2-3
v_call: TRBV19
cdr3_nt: TGTGCCAGTACGGACAGAATAACAGATACGCAGTATTTT
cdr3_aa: CASTDRITDTQYF

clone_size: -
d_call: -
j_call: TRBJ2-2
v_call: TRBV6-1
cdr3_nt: TGTGCCAGCAGTGAGTTGAGGGGTGCCGGGGAGCTGTTTTTT
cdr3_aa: CASSELRGAGELFF

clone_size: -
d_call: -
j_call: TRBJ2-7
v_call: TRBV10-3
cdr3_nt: TGTGCCATCAGTGTGGTTCCTCTGACTTCCTACGAGCAGTACTTC
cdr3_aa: CAISVVPLTSYEQYF

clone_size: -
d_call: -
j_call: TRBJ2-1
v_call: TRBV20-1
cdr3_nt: TGCAGTGCTAGCAGAGTCAATGAGCAGTTCTTC
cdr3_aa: CSASRVNEQFF

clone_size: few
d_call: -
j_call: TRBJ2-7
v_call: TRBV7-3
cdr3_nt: TGTGCCAGCGTTAACGGGATCCGCTACGAGCAGTACTTC
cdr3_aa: CASVNGIRYEQYF

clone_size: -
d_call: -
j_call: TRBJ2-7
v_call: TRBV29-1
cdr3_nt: TGCAGCGTTGAGTACGACTCCTACGAGCAGTACTTC
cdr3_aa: CSVEYDSYEQYF

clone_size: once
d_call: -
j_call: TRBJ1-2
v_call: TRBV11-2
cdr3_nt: TGTGCCAGCAGCTTAGTTGGGAACTATGGCTACACCTTC
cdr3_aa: CASSLVGNYGYTF

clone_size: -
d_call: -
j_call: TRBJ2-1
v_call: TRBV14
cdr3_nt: TGTGCCAGCAGCTCCGACAGATTATACAATGAGCAGTTCTTC
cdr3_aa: CASSSDRLYNEQFF

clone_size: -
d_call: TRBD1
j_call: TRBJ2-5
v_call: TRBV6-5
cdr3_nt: TGTGCCAGCAGCTACGGGACAGGGGCCCAAGAGACCCAGTACTTC
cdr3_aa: CASSYGTGAQETQYF

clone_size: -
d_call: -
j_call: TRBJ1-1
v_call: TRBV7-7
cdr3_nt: TGTGCTAGCAGCTACGGGGAGAACACTGAAGCTTTCTTT
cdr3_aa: CASSYGENTEAFF

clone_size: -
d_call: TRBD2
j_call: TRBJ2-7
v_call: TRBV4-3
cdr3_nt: TGCGCCAGCAGCCAAGATTTTTCTGGCGGGAGCTCGGGCGGCGAGCAGTACTTC
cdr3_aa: CASSQDFSGGSSGGEQYF

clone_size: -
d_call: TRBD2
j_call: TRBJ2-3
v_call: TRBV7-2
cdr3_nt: TGTGCCAGCAGCCCAGGGACTAGCGGGAGGGCCAGAGATACGCAGTATTTT
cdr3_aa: CASSPGTSGRARDTQYF

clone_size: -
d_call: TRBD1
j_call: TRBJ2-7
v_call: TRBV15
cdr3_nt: TGTGCCACCAGCAGAGATGGGGACAGGTCCGAGCAGTACTTC
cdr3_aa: CATSRDGDRSEQYF

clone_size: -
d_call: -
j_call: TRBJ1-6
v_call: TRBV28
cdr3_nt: TGTGCCAGCATTCCGGGTGGGTTCGATTCACCCCTCCACTTT
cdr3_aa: CASIPGGFDSPLHF

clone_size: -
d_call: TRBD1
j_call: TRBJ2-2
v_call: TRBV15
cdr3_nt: TGTGCCACCAGCAGAGTGGGACAGACGGCCGGGGAGCTGTTTTTT
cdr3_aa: CATSRVGQTAGELFF

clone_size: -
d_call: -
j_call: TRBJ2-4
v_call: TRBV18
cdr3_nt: TGTGCCAGCTCATCCCCGAATGGGGGGCTAAACATTCAGTACTTC
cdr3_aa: CASSSPNGGLNIQYF

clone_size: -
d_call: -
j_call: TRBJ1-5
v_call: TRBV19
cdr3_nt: TGTGCCAGTAGTATAGATGGGGCTCTAAGGATAGGACGAGATAGCAATCAGCCCCAGCATTTT
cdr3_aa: CASSIDGALRIGRDSNQPQHF

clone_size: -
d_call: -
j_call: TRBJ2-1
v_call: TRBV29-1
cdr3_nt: TGCAGCGTTGGACACAATGAGCAGTTCTTC
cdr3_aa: CSVGHNEQFF

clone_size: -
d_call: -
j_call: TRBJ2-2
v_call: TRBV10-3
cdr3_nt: TGTGCCACCCGAGGAAGGGGAGTTCCCGGGGAGCTGTTTTTT
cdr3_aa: CATRGRGVPGELFF

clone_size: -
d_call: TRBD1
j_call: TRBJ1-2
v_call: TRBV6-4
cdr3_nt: TGTGCCAGCAGGGGACCGGGACAGGGCAGCGGCTACACCTTC
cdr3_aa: CASRGPGQGSGYTF

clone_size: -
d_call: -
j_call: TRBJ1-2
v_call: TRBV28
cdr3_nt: TGTGCCAGCAGTTTGGCGACGCTTAGAGGTGGCTACACCTTC
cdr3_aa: CASSLATLRGGYTF

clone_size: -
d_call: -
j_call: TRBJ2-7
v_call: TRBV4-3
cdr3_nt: TGCGCCAGCAGTCCCTTACGCGGGGCCTACGAGCAGTACTTC
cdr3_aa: CASSPLRGAYEQYF

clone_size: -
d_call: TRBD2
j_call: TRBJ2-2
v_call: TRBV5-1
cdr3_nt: TGCGCCAGCAGCTCGGCGCCAACTAGCGGGAGGGACACCGGGGAGCTGTTTTTT
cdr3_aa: CASSSAPTSGRDTGELFF

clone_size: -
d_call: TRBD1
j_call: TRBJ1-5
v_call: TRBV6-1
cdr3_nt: TGTGCCAGCAGTGAAGCGGGGACAGGTGGACATCAGCCCCAGCATTTT
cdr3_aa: CASSEAGTGGHQPQHF

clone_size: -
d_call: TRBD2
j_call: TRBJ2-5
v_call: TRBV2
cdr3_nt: TGTGCCAGCAGTGGGGCGGGGGGAGAGACCCAGTACTTC
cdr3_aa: CASSGAGGETQYF

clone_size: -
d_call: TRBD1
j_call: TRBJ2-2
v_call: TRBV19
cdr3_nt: TGTGCCAGTAGTATTCTCCCAGGGGGTAACACCGGGGAGCTGTTTTTT
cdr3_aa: CASSILPGGNTGELFF

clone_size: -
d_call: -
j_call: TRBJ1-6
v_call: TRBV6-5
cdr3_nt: TGTGCCAGCAGTATGTCCGGGACCAGCGGTGGGCCCCTCCACTTT
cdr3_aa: CASSMSGTSGGPLHF

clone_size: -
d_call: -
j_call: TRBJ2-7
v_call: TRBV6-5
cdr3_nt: TGTGCCAGCAGTTACTCATCGTCAGGGGTCTCCTACGAGCAGTACTTC
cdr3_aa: CASSYSSSGVSYEQYF

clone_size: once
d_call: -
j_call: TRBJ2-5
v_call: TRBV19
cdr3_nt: TGTGCCAGTAGTACTTCCATCCAAGAGACCCAGTACTTC
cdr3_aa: CASSTSIQETQYF

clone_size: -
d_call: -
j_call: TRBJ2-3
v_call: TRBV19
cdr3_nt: TGTGCCAGTAGCATCACAGATACGCAGTATTTT
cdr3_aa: CASSITDTQYF

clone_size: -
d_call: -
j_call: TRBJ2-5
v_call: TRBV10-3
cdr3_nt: TGTGCCATCAGTGAGGTCAGGGTAGAGACCCAGTACTTC
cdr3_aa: CAISEVRVETQYF

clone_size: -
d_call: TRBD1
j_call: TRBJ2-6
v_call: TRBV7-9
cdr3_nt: TGTGCCAGCAGCTGGGACAGGCCCTCTGGGGCCAACGTCCTGACTTTC
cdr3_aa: CASSWDRPSGANVLTF

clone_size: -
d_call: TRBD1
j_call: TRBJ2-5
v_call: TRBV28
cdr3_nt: TGTGCCAGCAGTAACAGGGGTGTGACCCAGTACTTC
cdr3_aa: CASSNRGVTQYF

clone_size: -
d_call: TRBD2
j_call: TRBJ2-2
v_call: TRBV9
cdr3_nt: TGTGCCAGCAGCGTACGTCCTAGCGGGATCACCGGGGAGCTGTTTTTT
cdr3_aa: CASSVRPSGITGELFF

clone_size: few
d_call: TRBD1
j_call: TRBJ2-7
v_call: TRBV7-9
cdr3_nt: TGTGCCAGCAGGCCTTGGGACAGTAGCTCCTACGAGCAGTACTTC
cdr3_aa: CASRPWDSSSYEQYF

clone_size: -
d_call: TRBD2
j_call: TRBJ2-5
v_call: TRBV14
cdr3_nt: TGTGCCAGCAGCCAAGTAGCGGGAGCTCGACAGACCCAGTACTTC
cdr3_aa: CASSQVAGARQTQYF

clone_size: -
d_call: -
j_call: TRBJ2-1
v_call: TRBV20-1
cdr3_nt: TGCAGCCCAATTTACAATGAGCAGTTCTTC
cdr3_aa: CSPIYNEQFF

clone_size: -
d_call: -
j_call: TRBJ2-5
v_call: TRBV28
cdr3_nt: TGTGCCAGCAGTGACCTTATTTCGGGGGTCCAAGAGACCCAGTACTTC
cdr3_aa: CASSDLISGVQETQYF

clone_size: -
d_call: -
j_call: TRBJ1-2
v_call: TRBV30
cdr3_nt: TGTGCCTGTGCTCCTTACTATGGCTACACCTTC
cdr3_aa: CACAPYYGYTF

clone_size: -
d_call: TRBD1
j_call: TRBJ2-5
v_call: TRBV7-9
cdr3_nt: TGTGCCAGCAGCTTTGGGGGACAGGGAAGGGAGACCCAGTACTTC
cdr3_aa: CASSFGGQGRETQYF

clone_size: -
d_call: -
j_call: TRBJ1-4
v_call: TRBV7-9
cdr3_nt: TGTGCCAGCAGCTTGGAGAGCAATACTAATGAAAAACTGTTTTTT
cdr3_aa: CASSLESNTNEKLFF

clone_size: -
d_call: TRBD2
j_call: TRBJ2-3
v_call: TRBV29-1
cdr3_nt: TGCAGCGTTGGGACATCAGCGGGAGCAGATACGCAGTATTTT
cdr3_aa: CSVGTSAGADTQYF

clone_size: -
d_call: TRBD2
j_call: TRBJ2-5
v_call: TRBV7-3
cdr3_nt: TGTGCCAGCAGCCGCGGACTAGCGAGGGGAGAGACCCAGTACTTC
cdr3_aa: CASSRGLARGETQYF

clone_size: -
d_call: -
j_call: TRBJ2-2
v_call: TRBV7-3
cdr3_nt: TGTGCCAGCAGCTTGGCGGGCGGGGAGCTGTTTTTT
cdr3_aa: CASSLAGGELFF

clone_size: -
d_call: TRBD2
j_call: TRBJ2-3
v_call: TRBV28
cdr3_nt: TGTGCCAGCACCCTGGGGGGGGTAGATACGCAGTATTTT
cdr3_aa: CASTLGGVDTQYF

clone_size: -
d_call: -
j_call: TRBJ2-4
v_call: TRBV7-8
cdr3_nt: TGTGCCAGCAGCCTCGGGGCAGGGGTGGGCATTCAGTACTTC
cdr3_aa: CASSLGAGVGIQYF

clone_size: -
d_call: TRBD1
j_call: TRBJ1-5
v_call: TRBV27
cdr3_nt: TGTGCCAGCAGTTTCACAGGGGACCAGCCCCAGCATTTT
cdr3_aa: CASSFTGDQPQHF

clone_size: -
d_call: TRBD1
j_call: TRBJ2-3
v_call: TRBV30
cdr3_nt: TGTGCCTGGAGCGCGGGACAGGGAGGCACAGATACGCAGTATTTT
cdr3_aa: CAWSAGQGGTDTQYF

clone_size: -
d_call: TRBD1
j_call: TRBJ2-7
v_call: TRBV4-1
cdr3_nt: TGCGCCAGCAGCCGAAGAATGGGACAGGCCAACTACGAGCAGTACTTC
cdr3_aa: CASSRRMGQANYEQYF

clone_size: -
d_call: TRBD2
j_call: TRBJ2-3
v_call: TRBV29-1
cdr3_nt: TGCAGCTATTTACGATCTAGCGGGAGGACAGATACGCAGTATTTT
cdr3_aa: CSYLRSSGRTDTQYF

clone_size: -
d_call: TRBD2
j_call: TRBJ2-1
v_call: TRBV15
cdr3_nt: TGTGCCACCAGCAGAGTCTGGACTAGGGGAAACAATGAGCAGTTCTTC
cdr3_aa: CATSRVWTRGNNEQFF

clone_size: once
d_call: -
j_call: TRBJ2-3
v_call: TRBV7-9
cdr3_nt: TGTGCCAGCAGCAGGGAGGGGGCTAGGGATACGCAGTATTTT
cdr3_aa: CASSREGARDTQYF

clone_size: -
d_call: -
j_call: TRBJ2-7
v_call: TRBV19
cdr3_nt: TGTGCCAGTAGTATTGGGGGATTGCAATACGAGCAGTACTTC
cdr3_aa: CASSIGGLQYEQYF

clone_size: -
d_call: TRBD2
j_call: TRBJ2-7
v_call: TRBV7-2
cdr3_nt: TGTGCCAGCAGCTGGGGACTAGCGGGAGGGCCGAGCGAGCAGTACTTC
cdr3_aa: CASSWGLAGGPSEQYF

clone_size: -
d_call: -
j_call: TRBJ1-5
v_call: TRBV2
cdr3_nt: TGTGCCAGCAGTGAATCCAATCCGGCACGTCAGCCCCAGCATTTT
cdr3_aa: CASSESNPARQPQHF

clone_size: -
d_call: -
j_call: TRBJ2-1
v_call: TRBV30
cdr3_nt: TGTGCCTGGTCGACGGGGTTTCTAGCTCAGTTCTTC
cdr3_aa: CAWSTGFLAQFF

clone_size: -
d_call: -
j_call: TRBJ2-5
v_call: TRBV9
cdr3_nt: TGTGCCAGCAGCGCCCAACAGGTTGGAGAGACCCAGTACTTC
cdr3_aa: CASSAQQVGETQYF

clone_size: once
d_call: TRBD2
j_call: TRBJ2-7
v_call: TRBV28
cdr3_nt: TGTGCCAGCAGAGTTCCCTCGGGGGGTGAGCAGTACTTC
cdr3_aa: CASRVPSGGEQYF